The 23 T cell receptor beta chains given below trace back to one sample, sequenced in a study of lymphopenia after photon versus proton radiotherapy. Produced via immunoSEQ multiplex PCR; TCRdb's table is partial and in-frame only. Of over 15,000 clones in the sample, around nine tenths were seen once. The sequencing used peripheral blood, collected from a patient treated with proton-based radiotherapy. These receptors originate from a man in his 70s with pancreatic cancer.

The chain has TRBV30 and TRBJ2-1; possibly TRBD2 for D (6 bases). The ends were cut back, 4 bases at V and 0 bases at J, with 13 bases in the middle. The CDR3 runs 15 residues. CDR1 is GTSNPN, CDR2 SVGIG, per germline (reference sequence). CDR3 amino acids: CAWTLAASSYNEQFF. The CDR3 nucleotides read TGTGCCTGGACTTTAGCGGCGAGCTCCTACAATGAGCAGTTCTTC.

The chain employs TRBV4-2 and TRBJ2-3; 10 nucleotides align to TRBD1. The CDR3 is 15 amino acids. The V gene end was trimmed by 3 bases and the J gene end by 4 bases; junction bases not matched to a gene: 4. The germline V gene has CDR1 LGHNA and CDR2 YNFKEQ. CDR3: CASSQADRGPDTQYF. The CDR3 DNA follows: TGTGCCAGCAGCCAGGCCGACAGGGGGCCAGATACGCAGTATTTT.

J is TRBJ2-5 and V is TRBV18; 8 bases match TRBD1. The J call is doubtful: the DNA matches TRBJ2-7 better. This CDR3 is 15 amino acids long. Germline V CDR1 and CDR2: KGHSH, LQKENI. CDR3 nucleotides: TGTGCCAGCTCACCACCGACAGGGGTAGCCTACGAGCAGTACTTC. It encodes CASSPPTGVAYEQYF.

The rearrangement links TRBV7-9 to TRBJ2-2; D uncertain. Germline V lookup: CDR1 SEHNR, CDR2 FQNEAQ (reference sequence). Trimming shortened V by 4 bases and J by 1 base, and 4 bases separated the two germline ends. CDR3 size: 13 residues. Here the CDR3 DNA reads TGTGCCAGCAGCTCCCTGAACACCGGGGAGCTGTTTTTT. Translating gives CASSSLNTGELFF.

In DNA, the CDR3 is TGCGCCAGCAGCTCGTCTGTTTCTGGGGCCAACGTCCTGACTTTC. This encodes CASSSSVSGANVLTF. This chain uses TRBV5-1 with TRBJ2-6; no clear D. The CDR3 totals 15 residues. The germline V gene has CDR1 SGHRS and CDR2 YFSETQ. Trimming took 3 bases from V and 1 from J, leaving 8 bases between them.

The chain uses TRBV2 and TRBJ2-1, with 14 bases that match TRBD2. The CDR3 is 15 residues long. With 7 bases clipped from V and 8 bases from J, the junction kept 7 bases outside the gene matches. Per germline, CDR1 SNHLY and CDR2 FYNNEI. The CDR3 nucleotides are TGTGCCAGCAAACCGGGACTAGCGGGAGTGGATGAGCAGTTCTTC. This encodes CASKPGLAGVDEQFF.

The chain recombines TRBV27 with TRBJ1-2, with a weak D call TRBD1 (6 bases). The ends were cut back, 0 bases at V and 3 bases at J, with 11 bases in the middle. CDR1 is MNHEY, CDR2 SMNVEV, per germline (reference sequence). This CDR3 is built from 15 residues. The CDR3 region is CASSLSEGVDYGYTF. CDR3 nucleotide sequence: TGTGCCAGCAGTTTATCCGAGGGGGTTGACTATGGCTACACCTTC.

The J gene is TRBJ1-2, the V gene TRBV6-5; D not certain. V lost 2 bases and J 5 bases, leaving 9 bases between the germline ends. Per germline, CDR1 MNHEY and CDR2 SVGAGI. CDR3 length equals 13 residues. DNA of the CDR3: TGTGCCAGCAGTTACATGGCCTATTATGGCTACACCTTC. Protein: CASSYMAYYGYTF.

The chain employs TRBV29-1 and TRBJ2-3; D unclear. The V and J ends lost 3 bases and 4 bases respectively, with 5 bases between them. The V gene's germline CDR1 is SQVTM and CDR2 ANQGSEA. This CDR3 is 11 amino acids long. CDR3 sequence (DNA): TGCAGCGTTGATAAGTCAGATACGCAGTATTTT. This codes for CSVDKSDTQYF.

CDR3: CAWSGYPVGTEAFF. The CDR3, as DNA: TGTGCCTGGAGTGGGTACCCCGTAGGGACTGAAGCTTTCTTT. The V gene is TRBV30, the J gene TRBJ1-1, with unresolved D. There are 14 residues in the CDR3. Germline CDR1 reads GTSNPN; CDR2 reads SVGIG (reference sequence). V lost 1 base, J lost 5 bases, and 14 bases lay in between.

The J gene is TRBJ2-7, the V gene TRBV6-6; possibly TRBD1 or TRBD2 for D (5 bases each). Germline CDR1 and CDR2: MNHNY and SVGAGI (reference sequence). This CDR3 region has 15 residues. Between the trimmed V and J ends, which lost 2 bases and 2 bases, there was a span of 13 bases. The CDR3 DNA reads as TGTGCCAGCAGTTACGACGGGACGGGAACCTACGAGCAGTACTTC. This sequence encodes CASSYDGTGTYEQYF.

The chain uses TRBV2 and TRBJ2-1, with 10 bases fitting TRBD2. Unmatched junction bases numbered 3, after V lost 6 bases and J lost 7 bases. CDR1 is SNHLY, CDR2 FYNNEI, per germline. This CDR3 spans 13 amino acids. The CDR3 DNA sequence: TGTGCCAGCAGGCGGACTAGCGGAAATGAGCAGTTCTTC. Protein: CASRRTSGNEQFF.

The chain carries TRBV30 and TRBJ2-7; TRBD1 aligns across 9 bases. CDR3 size: 16 residues. The germline gives CDR1 GTSNPN, CDR2 SVGIG (reference sequence). The junction had 12 bases not matched to a gene; V was cut back by 0 bases and J by 6 bases. The CDR3 is CAWSVPERTGVGEQYF. In DNA, the CDR3 is TGTGCCTGGAGTGTACCCGAACGGACAGGGGTAGGCGAGCAGTACTTC.

This chain joins TRBV5-8 and TRBJ1-5; maybe TRBD1 (5 bases). CDR1 SGHTS and CDR2 YDEGEE come from the germline V gene. The CDR3 consists of 14 residues. V lost 4 bases, J lost 2 bases, and 10 bases lay in between. For the CDR3, the DNA is TGTGCCAGCAGCATGTGGGACGGCAATCAGCCCCAGCATTTT. Amino acids: CASSMWDGNQPQHF.

The V gene is TRBV19, the J gene TRBJ2-2; D ambiguous. The CDR3 loop spans 13 amino acids. V dropped 4 bases and J dropped 7 bases, with 10 bases sitting between them. The V gene's germline CDR1 is LNHDA and CDR2 SQIVND (reference sequence). CDR3 sequence: CASSTLRGGELFF. In DNA, the CDR3 is TGTGCCAGTAGTACCCTCCGAGGCGGGGAGCTGTTTTTT.

The rearrangement links TRBV30 to TRBJ1-2; weak D call: TRBD1 (6 bases). CDR1 is GTSNPN and CDR2 is SVGIG in the germline V gene (reference sequence). V was pared by 4 bases and J by 2 bases, with 8 bases between. This CDR3 comprises 12 residues. The CDR3 here is CAWTGDNYGYTF. The CDR3 DNA follows: TGTGCCTGGACAGGGGACAACTATGGCTACACCTTC.

This sequence joins TRBV10-3 and TRBJ1-3, with a weak D call TRBD1 (6 bases). In germline, CDR1 is ENHRY, CDR2 SYGVKD. V lost 9 bases and J 1 base, leaving 10 bases between the germline ends. The length of the CDR3 is 13 residues. CDR3 sequence (DNA): TGTGCCATACTACAGGGATCTGGAAACACCATATATTTT. Translation gives CAILQGSGNTIYF.

This chain links TRBV7-2 with TRBJ1-4, with a possible D match to TRBD1 (5 bases). Germline loops: CDR1 SGHTA, CDR2 FQGNSA. This CDR3 has 17 amino acids. V was trimmed by 1 base and J by 7 bases, leaving 19 bases between them. CDR3 amino acids: CASSLGQGSRQGEKLFF. The CDR3 nucleotides are TGTGCCAGCAGCTTAGGGCAGGGAAGCCGGCAGGGTGAAAAACTGTTTTTT.

The chain has TRBV4-1 and TRBJ1-6; no reliable D call. Trimming shortened V by 3 bases and J by 5 bases, and 8 bases separated the two germline ends. Germline V gene sequence: CDR1 MGHRA, CDR2 YSYEKL. The CDR3 covers 14 residues. In nucleotides, the CDR3 is TGCGCCAGCAGCCATGGGTCTAATAATTCACCCCTCCACTTT. Translation gives CASSHGSNNSPLHF.

The V and J genes are TRBV27 and TRBJ1-6; 9 nucleotides line up with TRBD1. CDR3 size: 13 residues. V trimming: 6 bases; J trimming: 10 bases; junction bases outside the gene matches: 4. Germline CDR1 is MNHEY and CDR2 is SMNVEV (reference sequence). The CDR3 protein is CASSGTGLSPLHF. The CDR3 region has the DNA TGTGCCAGCAGCGGGACAGGGTTATCACCCCTCCACTTT.

The chain combines TRBV5-4 with TRBJ2-3; 10 bases agree with TRBD2. Germline loops: CDR1 SGHNT, CDR2 YYREEE (reference sequence). The CDR3 consists of 16 residues. J gave up 6 bases and V 7 bases, and 14 bases lay outside the gene matches. The DNA of the CDR3 is TGTGCCAGCTCGAGGGGGGTAGCGGGAGGAGAGGATACGCAGTATTTT. Protein sequence: CASSRGVAGGEDTQYF.

V usage is TRBV5-4 and J usage is TRBJ2-5; D is unclear. Germline values: CDR1 SGHNT, CDR2 YYREEE (reference sequence). The V gene lost 0 bases and the J gene lost 8 bases, with 8 bases spanning the gap. The CDR3 covers 12 residues. The CDR3 DNA follows: TGTGCCAGCAGCTTGGCAGTAGGAACCCAGTACTTC. Its protein is CASSLAVGTQYF.

The chain couples TRBV28 to TRBJ2-7, with a possible D match to TRBD2 (7 bases). V dropped 4 bases and J dropped 4 bases, with 14 bases sitting between them. Germline V gene lookup returns CDR1 MDHEN and CDR2 SYDVKM. This CDR3 spans 14 amino acids. The CDR3 coding sequence is TGTGCCAGCAGTTACTGGGGGGGCCAGTACGAGCAGTACTTC. As protein: CASSYWGGQYEQYF.